The rows below give T cell receptor beta chains drawn from one sample of a study of shared clonotypes between healthy human individuals. Sequencing was performed with immunoSEQ multiplex PCR; in TCRdb, only in-frame clones are kept and a portion is missing. The repertoire includes over 850,000 clones, 75% to 85% of them detected once, and under 0.6% sits in the top ten. Sequencing was carried out using memory CD4+ T cells from PBMCs. The receptors stem from a young man in good health. Some clones in this sample may be carry-over from other donors' samples. CDR3s include the opening cysteine and the closing phenylalanine or tryptophan. Each record gives: clone size, V gene, D gene, J gene, CDR3 DNA, CDR3 protein. D genes are given only for firm matches. For some rows the clone size is stated as once, few or many, or as a class when expanded; others skip it.

size: .; V: TRBV5-1; D: .; J: TRBJ1-1; DNA: TGCGCCAGCAGCCGAACCCCGGGACCGCTGAACACTGAAGCTTTCTTT; CDR3: CASSRTPGPLNTEAFF
size: .; V: TRBV7-3; D: TRBD2; J: TRBJ2-7; DNA: TGTGCCAGCAGCTTATCCGCGGGAGGGTACAACGAGCAGTACTTC; CDR3: CASSLSAGGYNEQYF
size: .; V: TRBV27; D: .; J: TRBJ2-7; DNA: TGTGCCAGCAGTTTAGGTTTAGGTGTCGATACGGAGCAGTACTTC; CDR3: CASSLGLGVDTEQYF
size: once; V: TRBV5-1; D: .; J: TRBJ1-3; DNA: TGCGCCAGCAGCTCGACTGGGACGAGTGGAAACACCATATATTTT; CDR3: CASSSTGTSGNTIYF
size: .; V: TRBV28; D: TRBD1; J: TRBJ2-5; DNA: TGTGCCAGCAGTACACCGGGGACAGGCGAGACCCAGTACTTC; CDR3: CASSTPGTGETQYF
size: few; V: TRBV19; D: .; J: TRBJ1-5; DNA: TGTGCCAGTAGTATAGTTAGCAGGAGAAATAGCAATCAGCCCCAGCATTTT; CDR3: CASSIVSRRNSNQPQHF
size: .; V: TRBV9; D: .; J: TRBJ2-7; DNA: TGTGCCAGTTCCAGGGGTGGTTCCTACGAGCAGTACTTC; CDR3: CASSRGGSYEQYF
size: few; V: TRBV6-6; D: .; J: TRBJ2-2; DNA: TGTGCCAGTATTCCCTCCCGCGTCCCCGGGGAGCTGTTTTTT; CDR3: CASIPSRVPGELFF
size: once; V: TRBV2; D: .; J: TRBJ2-7; DNA: TGTGCCAGCAGTGAATCGAGTCAGGTAGTCTCCTACGAGCAGTACTTC; CDR3: CASSESSQVVSYEQYF
size: .; V: TRBV9; D: .; J: TRBJ2-7; DNA: TGTGCCAGCAGCGTAGCGTGGGAGCACTACGAGCAGTACTTC; CDR3: CASSVAWEHYEQYF
size: .; V: TRBV5-6; D: .; J: TRBJ1-1; DNA: TGTGCCAGCAGCTTGCCGGGGGGCACTGAAGCTTTCTTT; CDR3: CASSLPGGTEAFF
size: .; V: TRBV10-3; D: .; J: TRBJ2-2; DNA: TGTGCCATCAGCCGGACAGCGAACACCGGGGAGCTGTTTTTT; CDR3: CAISRTANTGELFF
size: many; V: TRBV9; D: .; J: TRBJ2-3; DNA: TGTGCCAGCAGCGTGATTCCGACGAGCACAGATACGCAGTATTTT; CDR3: CASSVIPTSTDTQYF
size: .; V: TRBV25-1; D: .; J: TRBJ2-7; DNA: TGTGCCAGCACTGTCCCGGGGAGGAGGAACGAGCAGTACTTC; CDR3: CASTVPGRRNEQYF
size: .; V: TRBV5-1; D: .; J: TRBJ1-4; DNA: TGCGCCAGCAGCTTGGAGGTCGGTAGAACTAATGAAAAACTGTTTTTT; CDR3: CASSLEVGRTNEKLFF
size: .; V: TRBV18; D: .; J: TRBJ1-5; DNA: TGTGCCAGCCTTCGGACCGGGACCTCTAGCAATCAGCCCCAGCATTTT; CDR3: CASLRTGTSSNQPQHF
size: .; V: TRBV4-3; D: TRBD2; J: TRBJ2-1; DNA: TGCGCCAGCAGCCAAGGGCCTAGCGGGAGAGGCAATGAGCAGTTCTTC; CDR3: CASSQGPSGRGNEQFF
size: few; V: TRBV6-6; D: .; J: TRBJ2-5; DNA: TGTGCCAGTGGTGTCAGCGGCCTGCAAGAGACCCAGTACTTC; CDR3: CASGVSGLQETQYF
size: .; V: TRBV7-3; D: .; J: TRBJ1-4; DNA: TGTGCCAGCAGCTTACGGGTTGGTGAAAAACTGTTTTTT; CDR3: CASSLRVGEKLFF
size: .; V: TRBV19; D: TRBD1; J: TRBJ2-7; DNA: TGTGCCAGTAGTCCAAGGACAGGGACCTACGAGCAGTACTTC; CDR3: CASSPRTGTYEQYF
size: .; V: TRBV5-1; D: .; J: TRBJ1-3; DNA: TGCGCCAGCAGTAGGGGGGACCAGGTCTCTGGAAACACCATATATTTT; CDR3: CASSRGDQVSGNTIYF
size: .; V: TRBV5-1; D: .; J: TRBJ2-1; DNA: TGCGCCAGCAGCTTGTGGGGGGATAGCTCCTACAATGAGCAGTTCTTC; CDR3: CASSLWGDSSYNEQFF
size: few; V: TRBV29-1; D: .; J: TRBJ2-7; DNA: TGCAGCGTCGGGCGCACGCCGGAGGACGAGCAGTACTTC; CDR3: CSVGRTPEDEQYF
size: .; V: TRBV6-1; D: .; J: TRBJ1-4; DNA: TGTGCCAGCAGTGAAGTGGACGACAGATCCAACATAAAACTGTTTTTT; CDR3: CASSEVDDRSNIKLFF
size: .; V: TRBV5-1; D: TRBD1; J: TRBJ1-5; DNA: TGCGCCAGCAGCTTGGAGGGGACAGGTAATCAGCCCCAGCATTTT; CDR3: CASSLEGTGNQPQHF
size: .; V: TRBV9; D: .; J: TRBJ2-5; DNA: TGTGCCAGCAGCGCGAACCCATGGGGGCGGAAAGAGACCCAGTACTTC; CDR3: CASSANPWGRKETQYF
size: .; V: TRBV9; D: TRBD2; J: TRBJ2-1; DNA: TGTGCCAGCAGCGTGACTAGCGGGTCCCACAATGAGCAGTTCTTC; CDR3: CASSVTSGSHNEQFF
size: once; V: TRBV9; D: .; J: TRBJ2-6; DNA: TGTGCCAGCAGCGCACGACGGTCGTCTGGGGCCAACGTCCTGACTTTC; CDR3: CASSARRSSGANVLTF
size: .; V: TRBV27; D: TRBD1; J: TRBJ1-5; DNA: TGTGCCAGCAGTTTAGACAGGGGCCCGCATCAGCCCCAGCATTTT; CDR3: CASSLDRGPHQPQHF
size: .; V: TRBV11-3; D: .; J: TRBJ1-1; DNA: TGTGCCAGCAGCTTAGGGCCAGGGGACACTGAAGCTTTCTTT; CDR3: CASSLGPGDTEAFF
size: .; V: TRBV5-1; D: TRBD1; J: TRBJ2-7; DNA: TGCGCCAGCAGCTTGGCCGGGACAGGGGTAAGCGAGCAGTACTTC; CDR3: CASSLAGTGVSEQYF
size: .; V: TRBV29-1; D: .; J: TRBJ2-7; DNA: TGCAGCGTTGAAGGGCCCATCCGCCCCTACGAGCAGTACTTC; CDR3: CSVEGPIRPYEQYF
size: .; V: TRBV19; D: .; J: TRBJ1-2; DNA: TGTGCCAGTAGTAACAGGGACTATGGCTACACCTTC; CDR3: CASSNRDYGYTF
size: .; V: TRBV27; D: .; J: TRBJ2-7; DNA: TGTGCCAGCAGTTTCCCCGACCCGGCCGGGGTCTTCTCCTACGAGCAGTACTTC; CDR3: CASSFPDPAGVFSYEQYF
size: once; V: TRBV6-1; D: .; J: TRBJ2-5; DNA: TGTGCCAGCACTAGGGGACGTGTAATAGAGACCCAGTACTTC; CDR3: CASTRGRVIETQYF
size: many; V: TRBV2; D: .; J: TRBJ1-1; DNA: TGTGCCAGCAGTGAAAGGGAGGGCACTGAAGCTTTCTTT; CDR3: CASSEREGTEAFF
size: few; V: TRBV7-2; D: .; J: TRBJ2-7; DNA: TGTGCCAGCAGCTTAGCGTCTTCACAGAACGGTGCTTACGAGCAGTACTTC; CDR3: CASSLASSQNGAYEQYF
size: .; V: TRBV18; D: .; J: TRBJ1-4; DNA: TGTGCCAGCTCACCACCCGACAGGAGGAATGAAAAACTGTTTTTT; CDR3: CASSPPDRRNEKLFF
size: .; V: TRBV18; D: TRBD2; J: TRBJ2-5; DNA: TGTGCCAGCTCACCAATCGGGGGGGAGACCCAGTACTTC; CDR3: CASSPIGGETQYF
size: .; V: TRBV29-1; D: .; J: TRBJ1-1; DNA: TGCAGCGTTGGGGCCGTAATGAACACTGAAGCTTTCTTT; CDR3: CSVGAVMNTEAFF